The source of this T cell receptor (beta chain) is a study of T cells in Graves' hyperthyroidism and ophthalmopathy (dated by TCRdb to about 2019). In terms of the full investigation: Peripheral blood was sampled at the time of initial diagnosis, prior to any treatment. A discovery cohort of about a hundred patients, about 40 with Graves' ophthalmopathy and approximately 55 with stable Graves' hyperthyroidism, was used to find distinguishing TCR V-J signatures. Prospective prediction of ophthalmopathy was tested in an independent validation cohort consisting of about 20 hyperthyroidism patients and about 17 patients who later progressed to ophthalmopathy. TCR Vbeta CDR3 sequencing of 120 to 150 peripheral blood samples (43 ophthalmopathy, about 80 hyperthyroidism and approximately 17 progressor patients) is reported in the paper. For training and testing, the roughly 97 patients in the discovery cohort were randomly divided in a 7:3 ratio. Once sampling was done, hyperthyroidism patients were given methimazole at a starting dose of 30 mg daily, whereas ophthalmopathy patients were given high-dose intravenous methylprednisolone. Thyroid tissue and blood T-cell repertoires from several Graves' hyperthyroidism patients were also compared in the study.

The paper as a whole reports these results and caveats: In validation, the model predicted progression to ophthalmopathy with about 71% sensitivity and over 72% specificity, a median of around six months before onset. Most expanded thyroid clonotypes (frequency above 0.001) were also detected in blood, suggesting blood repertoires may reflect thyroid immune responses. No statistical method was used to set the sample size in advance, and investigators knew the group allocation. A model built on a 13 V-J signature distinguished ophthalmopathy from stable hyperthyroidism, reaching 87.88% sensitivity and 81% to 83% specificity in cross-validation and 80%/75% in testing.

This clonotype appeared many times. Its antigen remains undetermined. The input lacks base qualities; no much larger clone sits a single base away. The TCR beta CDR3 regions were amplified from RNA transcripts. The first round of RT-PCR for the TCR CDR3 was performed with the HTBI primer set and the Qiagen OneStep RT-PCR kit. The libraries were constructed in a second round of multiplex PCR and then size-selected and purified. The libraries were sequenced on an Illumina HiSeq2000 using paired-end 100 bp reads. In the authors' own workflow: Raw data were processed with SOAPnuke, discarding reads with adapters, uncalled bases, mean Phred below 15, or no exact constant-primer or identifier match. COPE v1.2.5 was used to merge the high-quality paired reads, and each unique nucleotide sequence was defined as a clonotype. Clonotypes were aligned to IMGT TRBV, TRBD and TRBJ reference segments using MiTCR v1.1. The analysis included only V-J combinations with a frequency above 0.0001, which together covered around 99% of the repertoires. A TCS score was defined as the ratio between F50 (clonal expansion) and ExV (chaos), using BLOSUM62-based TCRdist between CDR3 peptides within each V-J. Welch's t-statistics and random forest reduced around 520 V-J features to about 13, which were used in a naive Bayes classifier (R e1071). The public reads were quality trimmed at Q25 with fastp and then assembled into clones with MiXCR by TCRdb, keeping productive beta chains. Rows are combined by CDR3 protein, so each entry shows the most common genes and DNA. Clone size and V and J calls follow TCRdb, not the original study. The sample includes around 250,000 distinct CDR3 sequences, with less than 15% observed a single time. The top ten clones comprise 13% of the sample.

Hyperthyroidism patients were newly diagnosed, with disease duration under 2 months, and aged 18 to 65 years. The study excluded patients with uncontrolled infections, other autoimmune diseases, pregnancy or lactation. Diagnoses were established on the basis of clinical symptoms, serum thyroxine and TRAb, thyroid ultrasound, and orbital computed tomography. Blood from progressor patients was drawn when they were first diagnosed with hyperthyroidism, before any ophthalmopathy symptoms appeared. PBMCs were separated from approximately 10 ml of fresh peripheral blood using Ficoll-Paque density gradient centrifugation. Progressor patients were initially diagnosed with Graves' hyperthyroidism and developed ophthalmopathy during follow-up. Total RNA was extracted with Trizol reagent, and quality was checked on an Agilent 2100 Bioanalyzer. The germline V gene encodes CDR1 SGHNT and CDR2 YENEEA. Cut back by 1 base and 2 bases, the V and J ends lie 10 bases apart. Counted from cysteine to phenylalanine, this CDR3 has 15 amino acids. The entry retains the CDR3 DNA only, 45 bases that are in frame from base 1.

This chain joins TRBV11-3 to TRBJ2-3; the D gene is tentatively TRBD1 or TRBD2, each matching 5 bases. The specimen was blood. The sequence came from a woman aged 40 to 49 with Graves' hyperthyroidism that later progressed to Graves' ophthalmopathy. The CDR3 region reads CASSLGDVSTDTQYF. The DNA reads TGTGCCAGCAGCTTAGGGGACGTTTCCACAGATACGCAGTATTTT.